This T cell receptor (beta chain) was recorded in a study of neurological immune-mediated disorders (dated by TCRdb to about 2019). Regarding the study in general: The study compared peripheral blood TCR-beta repertoires of HTLV-I-associated myelopathy (HAM/TSP) patients, multiple sclerosis patients and healthy controls using UMI-based sequencing. Alongside PBMC samples, the set of some 98 TCR-beta libraries contained longitudinal samples, technical triplicates, and paired CD4+ and CD8+ T-cell subsets that had been sorted. Technical triplicate libraries were sequenced so that the variability in frequency of each individual clone could be precisely calculated. The cohort comprised roughly 65 subjects: 15 or so HAM/TSP patients, some 34 multiple sclerosis patients and 20 or so healthy controls. Beyond this particular receptor, the publication reports: No identical CDR3 amino acid sequences were found to be shared among expanded clones across subjects, suggesting that TCR-beta repertoires were private in all groups. TCR clonal expansion was highest in HAM/TSP patients and lowest in MS patients, with MS patients falling below even healthy controls.

The sample's time point label, decoded: technical triplicate 2. For unsorted PBMC libraries, 2 million PBMCs were used after storage in RNAlater at -80 degrees C until RNA extraction. Peripheral blood was subjected to Ficoll-Hypaque density gradient centrifugation to isolate PBMCs, which were then cryopreserved in liquid nitrogen. On this clonotype itself: No cognate antigen has been identified for it. No much larger clone exists at a distance of one base, and base qualities are not known.

cDNA was synthesized by template-switch 5'RACE using a primer with a 10-nucleotide random unique molecular identifier that tagged each TCR transcript. Each sequencing run produced over 160 million TCR-beta sequences covering 15-18 subjects. The RNeasy kit was used to extract total RNA. TCR-beta VDJ regions were amplified with primers for the TCR constant region and the 5'RACE anchor, using the KAPA Real-time Library Amplification kit. A first PCR added sample indexes and Illumina adaptors, and a second PCR then raised library yield. The roughly 650 bp TCR product was size-selected on a 2% E-gel SizeSelection system after Ampure bead purification. Before pooling, library quality was assessed on a Bioanalyzer, concentration was determined with Qubit, and library quantification was performed with the Kapa Library Quantification kit. An Illumina HiSeq 2500 was used to sequence the libraries paired-end at 2 x 150 bp. To increase sequence diversity, roughly 25-31% phiX was spiked into each library pool. Turning to the authors' computational methods: The UMI-based MiGEC pipeline processed quality-filtered reads and removed over 75% of raw TCR sequences during error correction. IMGT germline references were used for alignment of VDJ genes, and clonotypes were defined by a unique CDR3 amino acid sequence together with V-J genes. Clonal expansion, Shannon diversity and CDR3 relatedness were evaluated with VDJtools (CalcPairwiseDistances, ClusterSamples), while phylogenetic trees were built in CLCbio workbench. Expanded clones were defined as having at least 8 unique UMIs, based on coefficient-of-variation modelling across technical triplicates. In TCRdb, the public reads were trimmed at Q25 with fastp and aligned with MiXCR, with productive beta chains retained. Identical CDR3 proteins give one entry, which carries the most common genes and DNA. The V and J calls shown here were made by TCRdb, not taken from the authors' results. This sample holds about 59,000 distinct CDR3 sequences; around 24% were observed only once. The ten top clones hold less than 6% of the sample.

The receptor was isolated from a man aged 55 to 70 with HTLV-1-associated myelopathy (HAM/TSP). The source material was PBMCs.

Read as DNA, the sequence is TGTGCCAGCAGTTTAGCGGGTGGACAGGATCTAAACATTCAGTACTTC. Its translation is CASSLAGGQDLNIQYF. The rearrangement combines TRBV12-3 or TRBV12-4 with TRBJ2-4; TRBD1 agrees with 7 junctional bases. The CDR3 holds 16 amino acids from the cysteine to the phenylalanine. Just CDR3 DNA is preserved here, 48 bases in frame from base 1. Ends trimmed: V by 0 bases, J by 6 bases; bases unmatched to a gene: 8.